Presented here are 5 T cell receptor beta chains from one specimen sequenced in a study of identical twins (dated by TCRdb to 2016 to 2017). The library came from 5' RACE. The sequencer was an Illumina HiSeq 2000. TCRdb trimmed public reads at Q25 via fastp, called clones via MiXCR and kept in-frame beta chains. Rows with one shared CDR3 protein collapse into an entry with the most common genes and DNA. The sample table contains about 250,000 distinct CDR3 sequences; only one count was recorded for approximately 7.9% of them. Jointly, the top ten make up under 6% of the sample. This same sample was also taken into another study, of yellow fever vaccine responses in identical twins.

Sequencing used CD8+ T cells sorted from blood. These receptors all come from a woman aged 18-35 years in good health.

This clonotype was observed a few times. The chain employs TRBV7-2 and TRBJ2-3; 14 bases are shared with TRBD2. The CDR3 totals 16 residues. Germline V gene data show CDR1 as SGHTA and CDR2 as FQGNSA. Losses at the gene ends were 5 bases for V and 3 bases for J; bases not matched to a gene: 4. CDR3 bases: TGTGCCAGCAGCCACGGGACTAGCGGGAGAACAGATACGCAGTATTTT. The encoded protein is CASSHGTSGRTDTQYF. Complete variable domain (other parts from reference TRBV7-2 and TRBJ2-3): GAGVSQSPSNKVTEKGKDVELRCDPISGHTALYWYRQSLGQGLEFLIYFQGNSAPDKSGLPSDRFSAERTGGSVSTLTIQRTQQEDSAVYLCASSHGTSGRTDTQYFGPGTRLTVL.

This clonotype was observed a handful of times. Germline and junction disagree at one end, which may indicate a read error. The CDR3 spells CCAYPPGRKNTEAFF. In DNA, the CDR3 is TGCTGTGCTTATCCCCCAGGACGGAAGAACACTGAAGCTTTCTTT. The chain links TRBV20-1 to TRBJ1-1, with unresolved D. CDR3 length: 15 residues. Germline V gene data show CDR1 as DFQATT and CDR2 as SNEGSKA (reference sequence).

At least ten counts were recorded for this clonotype. The rearrangement uses TRBV27 and TRBJ2-7; 7 nucleotides agree with TRBD1. V gave up 6 bases and J gave up 3 bases; unmatched junction bases: 5. CDR1 and CDR2 from the germline V gene are MNHEY and SMNVEV (reference sequence). This CDR3 has 13 amino acids. As DNA, the CDR3 is TGTGCCAGCAGCCCCGGGACAGACTACGAGCAGTACTTC. Translation gives CASSPGTDYEQYF.

This clonotype came up a few times. The gene calls are TRBV27 and TRBJ1-5, with TRBD1 matching 9 bases. Germline lookup yields CDR1 MNHEY and CDR2 SMNVEV (reference sequence). J lost 2 bases, V lost 4 bases, and 6 bases had no gene match. The CDR3 consists of 16 residues. As DNA, the CDR3 is TGTGCCAGCAGTTCGACGACAGGGGGTGGCAATCAGCCCCAGCATTTT. Its translation is CASSSTTGGGNQPQHF.

This clonotype was seen a few times. This chain joins TRBV9 and TRBJ2-3, with 8 bases identical to TRBD1. The CDR3 is made up of 16 amino acids. CDR1 SGDLS and CDR2 YYNGEE come from the germline V gene. J lost 4 bases, V lost 0 bases, and 7 bases had no gene match. CDR3 nucleotide sequence: TGTGCCAGCAGCGTAGACAGGGGGAAGCAATCAGATACGCAGTATTTT. This encodes CASSVDRGKQSDTQYF.